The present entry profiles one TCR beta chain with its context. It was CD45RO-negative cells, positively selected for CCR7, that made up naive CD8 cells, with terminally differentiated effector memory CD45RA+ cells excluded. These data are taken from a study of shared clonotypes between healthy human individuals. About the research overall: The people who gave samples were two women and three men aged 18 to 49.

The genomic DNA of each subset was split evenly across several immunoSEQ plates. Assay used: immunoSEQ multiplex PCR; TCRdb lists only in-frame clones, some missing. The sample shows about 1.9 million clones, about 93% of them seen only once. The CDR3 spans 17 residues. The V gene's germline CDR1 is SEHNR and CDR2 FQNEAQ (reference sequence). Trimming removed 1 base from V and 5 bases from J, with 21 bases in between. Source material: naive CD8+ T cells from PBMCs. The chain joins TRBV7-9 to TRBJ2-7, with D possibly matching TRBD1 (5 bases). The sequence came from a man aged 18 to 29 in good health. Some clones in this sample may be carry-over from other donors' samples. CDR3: CASSLVPTGREGHEQYF. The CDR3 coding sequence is TGTGCCAGCAGCTTAGTACCCACCGGCAGGGAAGGCCACGAGCAGTACTTC.